This TCR beta chain was documented in a study of shared clonotypes between healthy human individuals. The method was immunoSEQ multiplex PCR; TCRdb's version includes in-frame clones alone and lacks a portion of them. The repertoire holds some 2,100,000 clones, with about 93% as singletons. Naive CD8 isolation took CD45RO-negative cells positively selected for CCR7 and excluded terminally differentiated effector memory CD45RA+ cells. The CDR3 is 15 residues long. Germline loops: CDR1 SEHNR, CDR2 FQNEAQ (reference sequence). Trimming cost V 5 bases and J 0 bases, with 13 bases left between them. This clone was detected only a few times.

The material sequenced was naive CD8+ T cells from PBMCs. The chain recombines TRBV7-9 with TRBJ1-1; weak D call: TRBD1 (5 bases). This TCR derives from a man between 18 and 29 years old in good health. Some clones in this sample may be carry-over from other donors' samples. The CDR3: CASSAPGLLNTEAFF. CDR3 sequence (DNA): TGTGCCAGCAGCGCACCGGGACTCTTGAACACTGAAGCTTTCTTT. Based on the CDR3 plus reference TRBV7-9 and TRBJ1-1, the full variable domain is DTGVSQNPRHKITKRGQNVTFRCDPISEHNRLYWYRQTLGQGPEFLTYFQNEAQLEKSRLLSDRFSAERPKGSFSTLEIQRTEQGDSAMYLCASSAPGLLNTEAFFGQGTRLTVV.